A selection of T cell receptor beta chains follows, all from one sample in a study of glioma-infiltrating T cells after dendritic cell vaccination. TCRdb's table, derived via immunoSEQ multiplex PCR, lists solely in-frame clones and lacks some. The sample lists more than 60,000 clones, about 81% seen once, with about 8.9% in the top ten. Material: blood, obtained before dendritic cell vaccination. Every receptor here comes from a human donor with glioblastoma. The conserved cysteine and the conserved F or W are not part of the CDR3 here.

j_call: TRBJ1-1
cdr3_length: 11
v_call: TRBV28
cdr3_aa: ASRAGGDTEAF

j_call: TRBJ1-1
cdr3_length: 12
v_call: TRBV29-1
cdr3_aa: SVGQTDWSTEAF

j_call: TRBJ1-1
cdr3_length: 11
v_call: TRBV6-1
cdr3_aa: ASNPRADRQAF

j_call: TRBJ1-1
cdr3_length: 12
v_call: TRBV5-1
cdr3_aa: ASSFETGNTEAF

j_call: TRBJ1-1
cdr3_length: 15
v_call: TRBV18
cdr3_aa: ASSPRRPGQSPLEAF

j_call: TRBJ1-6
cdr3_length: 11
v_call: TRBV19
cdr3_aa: ASSGQGNSPLH

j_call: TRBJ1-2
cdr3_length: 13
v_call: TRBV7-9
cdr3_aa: ASSSRTGLGFGYT

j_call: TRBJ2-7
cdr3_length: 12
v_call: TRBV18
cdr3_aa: ASSPLGQQYEQY

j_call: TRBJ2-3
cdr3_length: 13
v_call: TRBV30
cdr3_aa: AWSSGVPFTDTQY

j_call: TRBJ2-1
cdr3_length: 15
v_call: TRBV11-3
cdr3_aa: ASSPNRGGLKYNEQF

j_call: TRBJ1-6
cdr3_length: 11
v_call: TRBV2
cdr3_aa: ATSQSYNSPLH

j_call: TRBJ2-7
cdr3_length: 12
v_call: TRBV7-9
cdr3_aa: ASSIGQGRNEQY

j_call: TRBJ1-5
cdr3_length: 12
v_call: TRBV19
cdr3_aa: ASTMGRVRQPQH

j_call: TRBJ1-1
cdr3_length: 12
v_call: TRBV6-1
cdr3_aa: ASTLGTVNTEAF

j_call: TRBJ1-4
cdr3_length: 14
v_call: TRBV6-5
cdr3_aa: ASSSGGFSTNEKLF

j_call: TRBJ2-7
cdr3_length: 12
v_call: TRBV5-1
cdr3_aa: ASSLETGGMEQY

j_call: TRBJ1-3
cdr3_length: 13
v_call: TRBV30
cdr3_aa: AWSVRRVSGNTIY

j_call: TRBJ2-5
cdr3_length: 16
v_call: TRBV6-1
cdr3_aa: ASSERTSGGFIQETQY

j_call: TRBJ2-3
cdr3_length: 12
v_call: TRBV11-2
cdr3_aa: ASSSRGLTDTQY

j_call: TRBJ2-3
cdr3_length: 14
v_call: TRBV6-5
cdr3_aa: ASSYWTSGPRDSQY

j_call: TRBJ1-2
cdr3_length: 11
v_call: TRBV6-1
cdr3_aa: ASRTGQVYGYT

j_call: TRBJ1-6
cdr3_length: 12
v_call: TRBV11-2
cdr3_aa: ASSSGTGNSPLH

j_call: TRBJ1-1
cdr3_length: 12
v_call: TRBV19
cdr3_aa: ASQVGTGRVEAF

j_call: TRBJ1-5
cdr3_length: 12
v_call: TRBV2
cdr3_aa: ASSETGGPQPQH

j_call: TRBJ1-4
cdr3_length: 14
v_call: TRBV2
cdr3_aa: ASSSRGGATNEKLF

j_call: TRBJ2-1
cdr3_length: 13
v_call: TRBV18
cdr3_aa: ASSPLPGGDNEQF

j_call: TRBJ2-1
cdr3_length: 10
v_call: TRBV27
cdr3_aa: ASSRTPNEQF

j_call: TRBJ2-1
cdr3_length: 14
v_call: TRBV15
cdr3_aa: ATIPGGALWNNEQF

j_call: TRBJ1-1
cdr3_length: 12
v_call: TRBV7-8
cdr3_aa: ASSLTTPNTEAF

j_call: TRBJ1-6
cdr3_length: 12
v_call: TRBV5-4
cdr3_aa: ASSLWSNNSPLH

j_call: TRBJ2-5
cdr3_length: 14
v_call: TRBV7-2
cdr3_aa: ASSLALSGGQETQY

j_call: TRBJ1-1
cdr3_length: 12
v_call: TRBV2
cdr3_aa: ASSAPGGATEAF

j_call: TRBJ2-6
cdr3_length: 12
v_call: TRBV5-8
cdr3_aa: ASSLLAGANVLT

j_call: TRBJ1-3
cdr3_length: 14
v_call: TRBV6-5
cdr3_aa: ASSYTTAGAGNTIY

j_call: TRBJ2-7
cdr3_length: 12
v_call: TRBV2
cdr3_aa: ASSDTRTSYEQY

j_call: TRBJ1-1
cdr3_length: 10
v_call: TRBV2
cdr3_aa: ASSETPPEAF

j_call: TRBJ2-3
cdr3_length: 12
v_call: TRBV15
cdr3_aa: ATSGSGVADTQY

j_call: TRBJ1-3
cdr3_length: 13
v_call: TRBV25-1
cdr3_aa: ASSEQGSSGNTIY

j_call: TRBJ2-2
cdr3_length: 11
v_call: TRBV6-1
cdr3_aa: ATGVPGTGELF

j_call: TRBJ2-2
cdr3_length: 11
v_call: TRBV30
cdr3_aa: AWSWLALGELF

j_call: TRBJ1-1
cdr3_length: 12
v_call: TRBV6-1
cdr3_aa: ASRDGQGNTEAF